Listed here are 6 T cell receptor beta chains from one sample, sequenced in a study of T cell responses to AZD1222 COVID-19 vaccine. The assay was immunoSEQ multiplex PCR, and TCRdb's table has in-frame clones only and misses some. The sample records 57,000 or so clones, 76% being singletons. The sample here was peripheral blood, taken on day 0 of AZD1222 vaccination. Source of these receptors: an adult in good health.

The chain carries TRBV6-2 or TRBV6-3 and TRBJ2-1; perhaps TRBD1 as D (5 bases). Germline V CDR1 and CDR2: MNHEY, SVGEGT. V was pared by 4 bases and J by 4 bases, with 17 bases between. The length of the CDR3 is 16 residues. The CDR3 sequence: CASSFSGLPIYNEQFF. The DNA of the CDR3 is TGTGCCAGCAGTTTTTCAGGGTTGCCCATTTACAATGAGCAGTTCTTC.

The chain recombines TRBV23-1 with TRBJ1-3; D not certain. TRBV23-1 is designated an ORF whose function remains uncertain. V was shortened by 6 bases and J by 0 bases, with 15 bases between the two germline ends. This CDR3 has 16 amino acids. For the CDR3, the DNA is TGCGCCAGCAGCCACCCTGAGGGTCCCTCTGGAAACACCATATATTTT. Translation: CASSHPEGPSGNTIYF.

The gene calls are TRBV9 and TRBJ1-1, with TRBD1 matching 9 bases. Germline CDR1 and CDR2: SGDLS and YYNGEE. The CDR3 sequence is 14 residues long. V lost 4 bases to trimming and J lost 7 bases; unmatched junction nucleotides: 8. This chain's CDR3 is CASSPQTGGLEAFF. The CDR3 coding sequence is TGTGCCAGCAGCCCCCAAACAGGGGGCCTTGAAGCTTTCTTT.

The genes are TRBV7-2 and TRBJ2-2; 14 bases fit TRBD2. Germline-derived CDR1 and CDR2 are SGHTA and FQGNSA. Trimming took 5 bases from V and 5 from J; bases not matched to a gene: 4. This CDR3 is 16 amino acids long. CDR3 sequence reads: CASSRTSGGPTGELFF. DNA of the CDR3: TGTGCCAGCAGCCGGACTAGCGGGGGGCCAACCGGGGAGCTGTTTTTT. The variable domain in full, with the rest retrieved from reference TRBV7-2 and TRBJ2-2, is GAGVSQSPSNKVTEKGKDVELRCDPISGHTALYWYRQSLGQGLEFLIYFQGNSAPDKSGLPSDRFSAERTGGSVSTLTIQRTQQEDSAVYLCASSRTSGGPTGELFFGEGSRLTVL.

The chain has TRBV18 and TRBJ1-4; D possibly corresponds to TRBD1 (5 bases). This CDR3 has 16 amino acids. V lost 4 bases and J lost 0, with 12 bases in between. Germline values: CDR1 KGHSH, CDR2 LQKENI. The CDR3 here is CASSQGPPATNEKLFF. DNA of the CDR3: TGTGCCAGCTCACAGGGGCCCCCTGCAACTAATGAAAAACTGTTTTTT. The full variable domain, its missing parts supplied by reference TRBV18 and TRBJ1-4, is NAGVMQNPRHLVRRRGQEARLRCSPMKGHSHVYWYRQLPEEGLKFMVYLQKENIIDESGMPKERFSAEFPKEGPSILRIQQVVRGDSAAYFCASSQGPPATNEKLFFGSGTQLSVL.

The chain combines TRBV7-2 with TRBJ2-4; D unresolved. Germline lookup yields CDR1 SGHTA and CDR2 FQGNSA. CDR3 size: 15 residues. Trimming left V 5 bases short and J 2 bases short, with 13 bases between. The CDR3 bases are TGTGCCAGCAGCCCCAGTGCCCTCTCCAAAAACATTCAGTACTTC. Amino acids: CASSPSALSKNIQYF. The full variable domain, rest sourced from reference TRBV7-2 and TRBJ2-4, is GAGVSQSPSNKVTEKGKDVELRCDPISGHTALYWYRQSLGQGLEFLIYFQGNSAPDKSGLPSDRFSAERTGGSVSTLTIQRTQQEDSAVYLCASSPSALSKNIQYFGAGTRLSVL.